This T cell receptor beta chain originates from a study of blood T cell repertoires in COVID-19. Study at large: Sites across the United States, Italy and Spain contributed samples from acute and convalescent COVID-19. Sources were T cells, B-cell-depleted T cells, or PBMCs; the material itself was cDNA or gDNA.

The sample holds a few counts of this clone. In the authors' methods: Using reference gene primer amplification, nucleated cell counts were estimated. Clones were sequenced by immunoSEQ multiplex PCR, and TCRdb holds only the in-frame ones, with some missing. The V and J calls and clone size were taken over from that table, and D and trimming were inferred from the DNA. The sample carries 55,000 to 70,000 clones, roughly 87% recorded once. This TCR was recovered from a woman younger than 30 with acute or convalescent COVID-19. The sample comprised peripheral blood.

The CDR3 DNA is TGTGCCAGTAGTTTAGGGGCAGGGTATCAGCCCCAGCATTTT. Amino acid sequence: CASSLGAGYQPQHF. The chain recombines TRBV19 with TRBJ1-5; D is perhaps TRBD1 (5 bases). The CDR3 is 14 amino acids. Trimming pared 5 bases from V and 5 bases from J, leaving 13 bases between. CDR1 is LNHDA and CDR2 is SQIVND in the germline V gene (reference sequence).